The present TCR beta chain was sequenced within a study of T cells in Graves' hyperthyroidism and ophthalmopathy. General study findings and limits: Blood also carried most thyroid clonotypes expanded above 0.001. Ophthalmopathy was separated from stable hyperthyroidism by a 13 V-J model.

V lost 2 bases to trimming and J lost 2 bases; unmatched junction nucleotides: 6. There are 15 residues in the CDR3. Germline V gene lookup returns CDR1 SGHDT and CDR2 YYEEEE. Details on this clonotype: Its specificity is not known.

Researchers took RNA transcripts and amplified the TCR beta CDR3 regions from them. First-round RT-PCR targeting the TCR CDR3 was performed with the HTBI primer set. One entry per CDR3 protein, called by TCRdb with MiXCR from the multiplex PCR reads. Among 550,000 to 650,000 distinct CDR3 sequences listed, about 14% were seen once. Material: blood. This receptor was identified in a woman aged 40-49 years with Graves' hyperthyroidism. The rearrangement uses TRBV5-6 and TRBJ2-7; TRBD1 matches at 8 bases. The CDR3 sequence is CASSFPGQATYEQYF. The CDR3 bases are TGTGCCAGCAGCTTTCCGGGACAGGCCACCTACGAGCAGTACTTC.